This TCR beta chain originates from a study of T cell changes during pregnancy in multiple sclerosis. This clone was seen just once. CDR3 length: 18 residues. Per the germline V gene, CDR1 is KGHSH and CDR2 is LQKENI. Trimming removed 6 bases at V and 0 bases at J, with 18 bases between. Generated by immunoSEQ multiplex PCR, the TCRdb table keeps only in-frame clones and is missing some. The sample yields approximately 130,000 clones, about 95% seen once. The clonotype comes from a female donor with multiple sclerosis, enrolled in a pregnancy study. The gene calls are TRBV18 and TRBJ2-6; maybe TRBD2 (6 bases). This specimen was peripheral blood, taken after pregnancy. CDR3 sequence: CASSPWRGSVSGANVLTF. CDR3 sequence (DNA): TGTGCCAGCTCTCCGTGGAGGGGTTCCGTCTCTGGGGCCAACGTCCTGACTTTC.